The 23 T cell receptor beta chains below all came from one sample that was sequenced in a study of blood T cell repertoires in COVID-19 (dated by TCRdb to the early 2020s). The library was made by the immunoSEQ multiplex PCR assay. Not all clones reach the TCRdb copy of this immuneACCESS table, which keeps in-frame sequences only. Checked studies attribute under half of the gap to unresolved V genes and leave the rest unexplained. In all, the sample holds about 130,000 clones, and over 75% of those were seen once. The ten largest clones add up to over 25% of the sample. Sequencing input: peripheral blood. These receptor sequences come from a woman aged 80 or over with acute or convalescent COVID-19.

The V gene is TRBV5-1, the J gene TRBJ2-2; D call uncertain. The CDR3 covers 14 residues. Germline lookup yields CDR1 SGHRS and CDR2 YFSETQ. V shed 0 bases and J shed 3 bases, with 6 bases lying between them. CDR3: CASSLGAHTGELFF. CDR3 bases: TGCGCCAGCAGCTTGGGGGCCCACACCGGGGAGCTGTTTTTT.

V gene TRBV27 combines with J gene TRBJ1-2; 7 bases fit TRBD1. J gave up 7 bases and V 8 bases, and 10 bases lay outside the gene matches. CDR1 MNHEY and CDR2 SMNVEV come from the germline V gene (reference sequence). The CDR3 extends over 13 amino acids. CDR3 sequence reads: CASALDRVGGYTF. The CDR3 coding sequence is TGTGCCAGCGCCTTAGACAGGGTGGGTGGCTACACCTTC.

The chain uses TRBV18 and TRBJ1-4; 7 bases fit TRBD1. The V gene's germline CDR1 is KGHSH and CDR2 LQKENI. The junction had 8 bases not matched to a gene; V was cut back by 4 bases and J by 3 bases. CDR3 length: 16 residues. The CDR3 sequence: CASSHTDRVANEKLFF. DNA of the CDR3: TGTGCCAGCTCACACACCGACAGGGTTGCTAATGAAAAACTGTTTTTT.

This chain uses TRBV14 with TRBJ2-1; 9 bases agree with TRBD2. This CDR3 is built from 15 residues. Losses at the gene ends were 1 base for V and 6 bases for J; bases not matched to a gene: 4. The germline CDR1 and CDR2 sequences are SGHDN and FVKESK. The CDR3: CASSQVGGGANEQFF. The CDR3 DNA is TGTGCCAGCAGCCAAGTGGGCGGGGGGGCCAATGAGCAGTTCTTC.

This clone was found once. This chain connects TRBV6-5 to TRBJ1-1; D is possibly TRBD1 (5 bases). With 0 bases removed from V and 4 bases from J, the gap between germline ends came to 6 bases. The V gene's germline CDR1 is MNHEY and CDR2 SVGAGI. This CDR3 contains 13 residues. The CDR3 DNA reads TGTGCCAGCAGTTACTCCGGGGGCACTGAAGCTTTCTTT. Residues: CASSYSGGTEAFF.

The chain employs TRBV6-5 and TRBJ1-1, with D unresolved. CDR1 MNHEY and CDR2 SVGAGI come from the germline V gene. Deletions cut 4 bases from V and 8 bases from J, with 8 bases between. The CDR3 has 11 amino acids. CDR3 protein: CASSSLREAFF. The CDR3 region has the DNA TGTGCCAGCAGTTCGCTACGGGAAGCTTTCTTT.

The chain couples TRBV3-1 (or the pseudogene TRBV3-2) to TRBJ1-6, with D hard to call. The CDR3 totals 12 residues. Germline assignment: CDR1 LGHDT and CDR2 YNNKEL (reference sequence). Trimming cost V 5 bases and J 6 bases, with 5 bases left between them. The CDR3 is CASSGTNSPLHF. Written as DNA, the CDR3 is TGTGCCAGCAGCGGCACTAATTCACCCCTCCACTTT.

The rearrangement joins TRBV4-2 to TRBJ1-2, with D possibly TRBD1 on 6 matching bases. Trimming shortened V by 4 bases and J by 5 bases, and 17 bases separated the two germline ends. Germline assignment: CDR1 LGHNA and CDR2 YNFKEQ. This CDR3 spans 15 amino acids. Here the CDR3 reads CASSPGAVSGYGYTF. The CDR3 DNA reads TGTGCCAGCAGCCCAGGGGCAGTCTCCGGGTATGGCTACACCTTC.

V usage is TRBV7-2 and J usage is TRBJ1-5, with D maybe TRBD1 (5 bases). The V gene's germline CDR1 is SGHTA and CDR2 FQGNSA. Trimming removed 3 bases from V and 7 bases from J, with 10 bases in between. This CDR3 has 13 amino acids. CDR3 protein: CASSFGGRQPQHF. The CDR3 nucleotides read TGTGCCAGCAGCTTCGGGGGTCGACAGCCCCAGCATTTT.

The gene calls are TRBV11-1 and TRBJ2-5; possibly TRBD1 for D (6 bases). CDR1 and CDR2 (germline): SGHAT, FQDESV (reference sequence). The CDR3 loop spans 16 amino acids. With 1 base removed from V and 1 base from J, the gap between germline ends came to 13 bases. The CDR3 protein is CASSLGTAYGQETQYF. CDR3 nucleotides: TGTGCCAGCAGCTTAGGGACAGCCTATGGCCAAGAGACCCAGTACTTC.

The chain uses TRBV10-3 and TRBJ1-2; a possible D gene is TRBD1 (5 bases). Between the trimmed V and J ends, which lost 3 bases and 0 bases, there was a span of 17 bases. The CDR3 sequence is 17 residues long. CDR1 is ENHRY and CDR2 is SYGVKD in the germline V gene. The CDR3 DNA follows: TGTGCCATCAGTGAACCCCAGGGAGGTGGAGCTAACTATGGCTACACCTTC. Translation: CAISEPQGGGANYGYTF.

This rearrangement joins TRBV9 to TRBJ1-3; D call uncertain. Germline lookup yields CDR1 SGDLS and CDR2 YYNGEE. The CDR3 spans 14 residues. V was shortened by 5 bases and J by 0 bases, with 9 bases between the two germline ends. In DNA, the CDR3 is TGTGCCAGCAGTATCCGGGGCTCTGGAAACACCATATATTTT. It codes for CASSIRGSGNTIYF.

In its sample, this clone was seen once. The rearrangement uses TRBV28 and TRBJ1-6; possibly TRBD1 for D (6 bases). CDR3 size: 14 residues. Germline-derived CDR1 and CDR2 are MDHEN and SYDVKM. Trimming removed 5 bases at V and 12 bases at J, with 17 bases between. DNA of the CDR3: TGTGCCAGCAGTGACTCCCGGGACACCTTACCCCTCCACTTT. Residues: CASSDSRDTLPLHF.

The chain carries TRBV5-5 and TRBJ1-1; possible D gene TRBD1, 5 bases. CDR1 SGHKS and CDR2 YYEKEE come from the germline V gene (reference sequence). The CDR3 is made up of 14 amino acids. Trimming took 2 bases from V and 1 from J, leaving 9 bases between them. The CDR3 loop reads CASSFDRQNTEAFF. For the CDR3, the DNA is TGTGCCAGCAGCTTCGACAGACAGAACACTGAAGCTTTCTTT. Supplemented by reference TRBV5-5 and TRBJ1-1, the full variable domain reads DAGVTQSPTHLIKTRGQQVTLRCSPISGHKSVSWYQQVLGQGPQFIFQYYEKEERGRGNFPDRFSARQFPNYSSELNVNALLLGDSALYLCASSFDRQNTEAFFGQGTRLTVV.

The DNA of the CDR3 is TGTGCCAGCAGCCAAGAGCTCGGGATATACAATGAGCAGTTCTTC. This sequence encodes CASSQELGIYNEQFF. V gene TRBV4-2 combines with J gene TRBJ2-1, with a possible D match to TRBD2 (5 bases). V shed 0 bases and J shed 4 bases, with 10 bases lying between them. This CDR3 comprises 15 residues. Germline V CDR1 and CDR2: LGHNA, YNFKEQ.

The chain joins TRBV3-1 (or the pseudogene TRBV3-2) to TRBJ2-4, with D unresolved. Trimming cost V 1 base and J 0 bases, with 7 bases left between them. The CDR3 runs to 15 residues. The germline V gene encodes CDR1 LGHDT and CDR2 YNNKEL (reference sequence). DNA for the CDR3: TGTGCCAGCAGCCAAGGCTCAGGAGCCAAAAACATTCAGTACTTC. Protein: CASSQGSGAKNIQYF.

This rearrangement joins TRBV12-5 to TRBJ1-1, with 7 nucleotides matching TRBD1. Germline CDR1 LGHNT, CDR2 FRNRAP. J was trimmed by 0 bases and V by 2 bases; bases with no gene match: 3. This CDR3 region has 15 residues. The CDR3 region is CASGLMGQMNTEAFF. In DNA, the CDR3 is TGTGCTAGTGGTTTGATGGGACAGATGAACACTGAAGCTTTCTTT.

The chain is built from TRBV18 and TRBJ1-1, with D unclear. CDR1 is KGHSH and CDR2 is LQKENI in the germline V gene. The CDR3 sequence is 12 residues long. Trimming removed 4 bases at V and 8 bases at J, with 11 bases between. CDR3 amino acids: CASSLRAGEAFF. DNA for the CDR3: TGTGCCAGCTCACTTCGGGCGGGGGAAGCTTTCTTT.

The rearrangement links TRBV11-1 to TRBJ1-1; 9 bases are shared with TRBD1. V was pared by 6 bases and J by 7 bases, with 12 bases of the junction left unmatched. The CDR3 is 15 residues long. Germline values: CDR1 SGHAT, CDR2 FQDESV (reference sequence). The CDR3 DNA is TGTGCCAGCAGGGATCCTGGAACAGGGGGCATTGAAGCTTTCTTT. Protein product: CASRDPGTGGIEAFF.

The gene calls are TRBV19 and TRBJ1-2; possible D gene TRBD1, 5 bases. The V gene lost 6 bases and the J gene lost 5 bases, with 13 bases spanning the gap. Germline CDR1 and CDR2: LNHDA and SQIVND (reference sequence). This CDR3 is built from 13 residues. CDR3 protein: CASSPGRGYGYTF. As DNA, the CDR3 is TGTGCCAGTAGCCCAGGGAGGGGTTATGGCTACACCTTC.

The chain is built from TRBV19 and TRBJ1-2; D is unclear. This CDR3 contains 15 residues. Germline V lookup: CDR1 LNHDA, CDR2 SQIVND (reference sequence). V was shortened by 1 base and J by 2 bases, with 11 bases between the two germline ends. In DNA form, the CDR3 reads TGTGCCAGTAGTATAGTTCAGCCGGGAAACTATGGCTACACCTTC. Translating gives CASSIVQPGNYGYTF.

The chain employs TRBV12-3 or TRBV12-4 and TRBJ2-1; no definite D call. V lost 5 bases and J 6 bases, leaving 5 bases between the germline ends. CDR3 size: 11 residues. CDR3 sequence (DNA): TGTGCCAGCAGTCCCCGCAATGAGCAGTTCTTC. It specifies CASSPRNEQFF.

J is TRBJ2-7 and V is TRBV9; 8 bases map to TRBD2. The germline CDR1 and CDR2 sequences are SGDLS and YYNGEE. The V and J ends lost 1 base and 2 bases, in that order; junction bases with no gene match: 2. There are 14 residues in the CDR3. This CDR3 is CASSVTGGAYEQYF. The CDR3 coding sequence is TGTGCCAGCAGCGTAACGGGGGGGGCCTACGAGCAGTACTTC.